This TCR beta chain comes out of a study of blood T cell repertoires in COVID-19. In the study's own analysis: The authors estimated nucleated cell counts from reference gene primer amplification. The table came from immunoSEQ multiplex PCR; TCRdb's copy has only in-frame clones and leaves some out. V and J calls plus clone size are reproduced from that table; the DNA served to infer D and trimming. Here the sample spans around 260,000 clones, around 86% being singletons. This CDR3 is built from 13 residues. The V gene's germline CDR1 is MNHEY and CDR2 SMNVEV (reference sequence). V was pared by 3 bases and J by 6 bases, with 3 bases of the junction left unmatched.

This sequence was found in a young man with active or convalescent COVID-19. The chain links TRBV27 to TRBJ1-2; the match to TRBD1 covers 8 bases. The sequencing input was peripheral blood. DNA of the CDR3: TGTGCCAGCAGTTTGACAGGGGCCGATGGCTACACCTTC. Protein sequence: CASSLTGADGYTF.